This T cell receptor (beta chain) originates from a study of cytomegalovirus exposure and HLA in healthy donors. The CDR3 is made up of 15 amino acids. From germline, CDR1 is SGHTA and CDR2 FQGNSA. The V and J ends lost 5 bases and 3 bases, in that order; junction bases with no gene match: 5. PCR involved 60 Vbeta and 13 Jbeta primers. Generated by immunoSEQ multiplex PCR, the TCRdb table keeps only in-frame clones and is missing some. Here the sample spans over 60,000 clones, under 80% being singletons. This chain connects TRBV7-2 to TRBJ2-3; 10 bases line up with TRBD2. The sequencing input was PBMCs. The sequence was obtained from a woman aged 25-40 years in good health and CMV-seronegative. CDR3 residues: CASSTSGTGTDTQYF. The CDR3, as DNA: TGTGCCAGCAGCACTAGCGGGACAGGAACAGATACGCAGTATTTT.